Presented here are 10 T cell receptor beta chains from one specimen sequenced in a study of shared clonotypes between healthy human individuals. Some clones are missing from TCRdb's copy, which holds only in-frame ones; the method was immunoSEQ multiplex PCR. Here the sample spans around 1.4 million clones, approximately 98.5% being singletons. The sequenced material came from naive CD4+ T cells sorted from blood. The subset here: CD45RA+ positively selected. The receptors derive from a man younger than 45 in good health.

The V and J genes are TRBV2 and TRBJ1-5; perhaps TRBD1 as D (6 bases). The germline V gene encodes CDR1 SNHLY and CDR2 FYNNEI. With 6 bases removed from V and 3 bases from J, the gap between germline ends came to 12 bases. This CDR3 region has 14 residues. The chain's CDR3 is CASSVDSLNQPQHF. The CDR3 nucleotides read TGTGCCAGCAGCGTGGACAGCCTCAATCAGCCCCAGCATTTT.

This chain connects TRBV2 to TRBJ1-5; D remains ambiguous. In germline, CDR1 is SNHLY, CDR2 FYNNEI. The ends were cut back, 8 bases at V and 7 bases at J, with 12 bases in the middle. CDR3 length: 12 residues. In DNA, the CDR3 is TGTGCCAGCGCCCTCTCTGGGCAGCCCCAGCATTTT. The encoded protein is CASALSGQPQHF.

Details on this clone: The same CDR3 can be traced to other DNA sequences in this sample. The chain recombines TRBV5-4 with TRBJ2-7; 13 nucleotides agree with TRBD2. CDR1 is SGHNT and CDR2 is YYREEE in the germline V gene (reference sequence). V shed 4 bases, J shed 3 bases, and the junction held 4 bases outside the gene matches. The length of the CDR3 is 15 residues. Here the CDR3 reads CASSPRTSGSYEQYF. DNA of the CDR3: TGTGCCAGCAGCCCCCGGACTAGCGGGAGCTACGAGCAGTACTTC.

The J gene is TRBJ2-6, the V gene TRBV10-3, with TRBD1 matching over 7 bases. This CDR3 spans 19 amino acids. Germline CDR1 is ENHRY and CDR2 is SYGVKD. The V gene end was trimmed by 3 bases and the J gene end by 0 bases; junction bases not matched to a gene: 11. As DNA, the CDR3 is TGTGCCATCAGTGAACCTGGACAGGTCAAGAGCTCTGGGGCCAACGTCCTGACTTTC. Translated, it gives CAISEPGQVKSSGANVLTF.

This chain uses TRBV6-5 with TRBJ2-1; D ambiguous. Deletions cut 8 bases from V and 2 bases from J, with 13 bases between. CDR1 is MNHEY, CDR2 SVGAGI, per germline. This CDR3 is built from 14 residues. The CDR3 DNA reads as TGTGCCAGCGCCGCTGGAGCAACCTACAATGAGCAGTTCTTC. Translation: CASAAGATYNEQFF.

With respect to this clone: Other DNA sequences of this sample code for an identical CDR3. The V and J genes are TRBV27 and TRBJ2-1, with TRBD2 matching 13 bases. Germline loops: CDR1 MNHEY, CDR2 SMNVEV (reference sequence). The ends lost 6 bases at V and 3 bases at J; junction bases unmatched: 5. The CDR3 length is 16 residues. The CDR3 region is CASSRTSGSSYNEQFF. The DNA for the CDR3 is TGTGCCAGCAGCCGGACTAGCGGGAGCAGCTACAATGAGCAGTTCTTC.

The chain couples TRBV7-3 to TRBJ2-2, with 10 positions matching TRBD2. The CDR3 sequence is 16 residues long. CDR1 is SGHTA and CDR2 is FQGTGA in the germline V gene. Trimming cost V 4 bases and J 6 bases; bases outside gene matches: 8. The CDR3 DNA sequence: TGTGCCAGCAGCTCCGGGACTAGCGCCTTCGCCGGGGAGCTGTTTTTT. It codes for CASSSGTSAFAGELFF.

This chain links TRBV18 with TRBJ1-1; 9 nucleotides line up with TRBD1. Germline values: CDR1 KGHSH, CDR2 LQKENI. J was trimmed by 5 bases and V by 3 bases; bases with no gene match: 7. This CDR3 contains 15 residues. The CDR3 spells CASSPRDRASTEAFF. CDR3 sequence (DNA): TGTGCCAGCTCACCTAGGGACAGGGCGAGTACTGAAGCTTTCTTT.

The chain is built from TRBV29-1 and TRBJ2-7; 10 nucleotides agree with TRBD2. V gave up 6 bases and J gave up 5 bases; unmatched junction bases: 10. This CDR3 comprises 14 residues. CDR1 SQVTM and CDR2 ANQGSEA come from the germline V gene. Here the CDR3 DNA reads TGCAGCGTCCCCCCTAGCGGGAGTAGCAACGAGCAGTACTTC. Its translation: CSVPPSGSSNEQYF.

The rearrangement links TRBV7-6 to TRBJ2-2; TRBD2 matches at 14 bases. Germline V CDR1 and CDR2: SGHVS, FNYEAQ. V shed 11 bases, J shed 9 bases, and the junction held 14 bases outside the gene matches. This CDR3 is 16 amino acids long. The CDR3: CASRGGTSGSVRELFF. The CDR3 bases are TGTGCCTCAAGGGGAGGGACTAGCGGGAGTGTACGGGAGCTGTTTTTT.